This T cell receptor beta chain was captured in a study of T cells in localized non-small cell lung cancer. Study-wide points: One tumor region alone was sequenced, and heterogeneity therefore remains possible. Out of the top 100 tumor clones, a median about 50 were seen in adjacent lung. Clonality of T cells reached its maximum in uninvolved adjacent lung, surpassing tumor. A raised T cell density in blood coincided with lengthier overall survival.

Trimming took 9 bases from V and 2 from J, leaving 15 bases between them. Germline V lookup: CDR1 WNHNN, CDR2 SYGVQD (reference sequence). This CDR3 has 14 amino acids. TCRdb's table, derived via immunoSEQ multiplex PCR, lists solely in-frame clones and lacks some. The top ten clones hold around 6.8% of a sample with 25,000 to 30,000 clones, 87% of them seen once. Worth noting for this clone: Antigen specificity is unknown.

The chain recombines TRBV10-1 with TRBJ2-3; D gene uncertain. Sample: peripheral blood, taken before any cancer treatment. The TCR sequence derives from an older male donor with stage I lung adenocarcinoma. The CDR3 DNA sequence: TGCGCCAGTCGCGACCGCGGATCCACAGATACGCAGTATTTT. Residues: CASRDRGSTDTQYF.